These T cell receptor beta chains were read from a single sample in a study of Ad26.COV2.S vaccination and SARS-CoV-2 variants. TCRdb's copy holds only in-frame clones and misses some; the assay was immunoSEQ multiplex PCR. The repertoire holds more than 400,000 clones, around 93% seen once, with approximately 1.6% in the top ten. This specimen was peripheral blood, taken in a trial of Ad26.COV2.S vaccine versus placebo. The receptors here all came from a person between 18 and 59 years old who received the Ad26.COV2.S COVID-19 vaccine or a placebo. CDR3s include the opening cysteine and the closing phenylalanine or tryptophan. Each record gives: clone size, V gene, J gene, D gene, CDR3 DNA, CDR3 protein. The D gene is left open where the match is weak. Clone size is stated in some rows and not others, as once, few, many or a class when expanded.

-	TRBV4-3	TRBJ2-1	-	TGCGCCAGCAGCCAAGATGGCACGGGGCGGGCCGACAATGAGCAGTTCTTC	CASSQDGTGRADNEQFF
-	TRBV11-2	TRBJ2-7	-	TGTGCCAGCAGCTTAATCACGACCTCCTACGAGCAGTACTTC	CASSLITTSYEQYF
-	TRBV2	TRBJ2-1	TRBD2	TGTGCCAGCAGCCCGACTAGCGGGGGGTACAATGAGCAGTTCTTC	CASSPTSGGYNEQFF
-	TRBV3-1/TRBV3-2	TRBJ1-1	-	TGTGCCAGCAGCCAAGGTGGAGGTCCTGAAGCTTTCTTT	CASSQGGGPEAFF
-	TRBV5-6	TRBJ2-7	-	TGTGCCAGCAGCTTGACCCCAGGGATCGAGCAGTACTTC	CASSLTPGIEQYF
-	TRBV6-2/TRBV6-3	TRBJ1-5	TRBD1	TGTGCCAGCAGTACTCTCCGGACAGGGGGTACCATCCAGCCCCAGCATTTT	CASSTLRTGGTIQPQHF
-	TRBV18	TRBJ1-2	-	TGTGCCAGCTCACGCGGGGGGTTTGAAGCTAACTATGGCTACACCTTC	CASSRGGFEANYGYTF
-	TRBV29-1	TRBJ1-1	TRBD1	TGCAGCGCGGGGGGGGACAGCCTGAACACTGAAGCTTTCTTT	CSAGGDSLNTEAFF
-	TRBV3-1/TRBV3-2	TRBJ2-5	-	TGTGCCAGCAGCCTCTGGACTGAAGAGACCCAGTACTTC	CASSLWTEETQYF
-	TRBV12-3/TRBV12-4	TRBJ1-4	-	TGTGCCAGCAGTTCTGGAGGGCAGGGAAAACTGTTTTTT	CASSSGGQGKLFF
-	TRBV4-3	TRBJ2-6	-	TGCGCCAGCAGCCAAGGGTGGGGCCGTTACTCTGGGGCCAACGTCCTGACTTTC	CASSQGWGRYSGANVLTF
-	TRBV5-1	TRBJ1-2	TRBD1	TGCGCCAGCAGCTTAGGGGACAGACCGTACTATGGCTACACCTTC	CASSLGDRPYYGYTF
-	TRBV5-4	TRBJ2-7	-	TGTGCCAGCAGCTTGGGGTCACCCCGATCCTACGAGCAGTACTTC	CASSLGSPRSYEQYF
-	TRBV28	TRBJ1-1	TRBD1	TGTGCCAGCAGTGCAGGGGGCATGAACACTGAAGCTTTCTTT	CASSAGGMNTEAFF
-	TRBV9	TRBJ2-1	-	TGTGCCAGCAGCGGATTCCAGAGACAGTTGAGGTTAAATGAGCAGTTCTTC	CASSGFQRQLRLNEQFF
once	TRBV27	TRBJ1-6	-	TGTGCCAGCAGTTTCTTGGGGAGCTCCTATAATTCACCCCTCCACTTT	CASSFLGSSYNSPLHF
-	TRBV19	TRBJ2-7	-	TGTGCCAGTAGATCGACTCCGGGACACAACTCCTACGAGCAGTACTTC	CASRSTPGHNSYEQYF
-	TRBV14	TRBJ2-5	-	TGTGCCAGCAGCCTGGCTAGGGGGCAAGAGACCCAGTACTTC	CASSLARGQETQYF
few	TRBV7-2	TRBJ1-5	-	TGTGCCAGCAGCTTAGCGGTAGATACGCAGCCCCAGCATTTT	CASSLAVDTQPQHF
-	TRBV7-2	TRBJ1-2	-	TGTGCCAGCAGCCACCCGGAGGGAGGGGCCTATGGCTACACCTTC	CASSHPEGGAYGYTF
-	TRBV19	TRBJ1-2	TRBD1	TGTGCCAGTACCAAGGACAGGGACTGGTACTATGGCTACACCTTC	CASTKDRDWYYGYTF
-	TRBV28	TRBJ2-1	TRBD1	TGTGCCAGCAGGGCGGCGGGACAGGGCTACAATGAGCAGTTCTTC	CASRAAGQGYNEQFF
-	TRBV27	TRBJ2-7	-	TGTGCCAGCAGTTTACGGGGTACCCCAGCCTACGAGCAGTACTTC	CASSLRGTPAYEQYF
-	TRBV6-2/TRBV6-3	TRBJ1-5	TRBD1	TGTGCCAGCAGTTACTCGTGGCAGGGGGGGAATCAGCCCCAGCATTTT	CASSYSWQGGNQPQHF
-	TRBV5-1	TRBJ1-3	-	TGCGCCAGCAGCTCCGGACGGGACTCCTCTGGAAACACCATATATTTT	CASSSGRDSSGNTIYF
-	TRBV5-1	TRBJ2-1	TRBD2	TGCGCCAGCAGCTTGAGGGGACTAGCGGACCTCTACAATGAGCAGTTCTTC	CASSLRGLADLYNEQFF
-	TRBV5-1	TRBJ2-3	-	TGCGCCAGCAGCTTGGAGGACACGCGGACAGATACGCAGTATTTT	CASSLEDTRTDTQYF